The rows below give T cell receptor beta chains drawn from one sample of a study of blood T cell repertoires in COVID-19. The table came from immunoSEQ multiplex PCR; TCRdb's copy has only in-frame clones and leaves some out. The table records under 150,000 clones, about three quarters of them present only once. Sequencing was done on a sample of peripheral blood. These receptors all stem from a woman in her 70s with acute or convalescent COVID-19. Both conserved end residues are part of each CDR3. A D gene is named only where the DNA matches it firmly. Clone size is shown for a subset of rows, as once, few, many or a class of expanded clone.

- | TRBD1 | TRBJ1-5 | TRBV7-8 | CASSITGTDKPQHF | TGTGCCAGCAGCATTACAGGGACAGATAAGCCCCAGCATTTT
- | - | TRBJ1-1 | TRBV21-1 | CASSKKTGGFTEAFF | TGTGCCAGCAGCAAAAAGACAGGGGGTTTCACTGAAGCTTTCTTT
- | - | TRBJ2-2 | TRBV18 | CASSPGSYTGELFF | TGTGCCAGCTCACCCGGGTCCTACACCGGGGAGCTGTTTTTT
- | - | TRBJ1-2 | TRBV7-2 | CASSPGVGRSYGYTF | TGTGCCAGCAGCCCCGGGGTGGGTCGTTCCTATGGCTACACCTTC
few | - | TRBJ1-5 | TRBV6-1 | CASSDLSNQPQHF | TGTGCCAGCAGTGATCTAAGCAATCAGCCCCAGCATTTT
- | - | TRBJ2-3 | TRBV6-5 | CASSHTTDTQYF | TGTGCCAGCAGTCACACCACAGATACGCAGTATTTT
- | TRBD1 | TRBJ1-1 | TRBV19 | CASTGTGGGGAEAFF | TGTGCCAGCACCGGGACAGGGGGCGGGGGAGCTGAAGCTTTCTTT
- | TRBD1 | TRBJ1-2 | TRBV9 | CASSVEVGADRGRSYGYTF | TGTGCCAGCAGCGTAGAGGTAGGGGCCGACAGGGGTCGAAGCTATGGCTACACCTTC
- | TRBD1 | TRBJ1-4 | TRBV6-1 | CASSDLLQGGPEDEKLFF | TGTGCCAGCAGTGATTTGTTACAGGGGGGTCCGGAGGATGAAAAACTGTTTTTT
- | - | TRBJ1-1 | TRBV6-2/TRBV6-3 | CASSYSRQFMNTEAFF | TGTGCCAGCAGTTACTCCCGACAGTTCATGAACACTGAAGCTTTCTTT
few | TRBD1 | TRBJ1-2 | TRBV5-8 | CASSTTGVWYGYTF | TGTGCCAGCAGCACCACAGGGGTATGGTATGGCTACACCTTC
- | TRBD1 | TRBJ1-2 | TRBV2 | CATQGENYGYTF | TGTGCCACTCAGGGGGAGAACTATGGCTACACCTTC
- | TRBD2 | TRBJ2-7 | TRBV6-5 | CASSYLAGTYEQYF | TGTGCCAGCAGTTACCTAGCGGGAACCTACGAGCAGTACTTC
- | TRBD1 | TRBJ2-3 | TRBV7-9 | CASSFTTGESDTQYF | TGTGCCAGCAGCTTCACGACAGGGGAATCAGATACGCAGTATTTT
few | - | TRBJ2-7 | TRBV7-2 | CASSPYSAYEQYF | TGTGCCAGCAGCCCGTACTCGGCCTACGAGCAGTACTTC
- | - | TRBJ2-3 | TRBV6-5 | CASSYSGLSRTDTQYF | TGTGCCAGCAGTTACTCCGGACTTTCTCGCACAGATACGCAGTATTTT
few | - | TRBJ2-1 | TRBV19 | CASSSRSFEQFF | TGTGCCAGTAGTAGCAGATCATTTGAGCAGTTCTTC
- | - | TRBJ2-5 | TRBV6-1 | CASTLTGREETQYF | TGTGCCAGCACCCTTACCGGCAGGGAAGAGACCCAGTACTTC
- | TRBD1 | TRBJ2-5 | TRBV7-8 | CASSLRTGLETQYF | TGTGCCAGCAGCTTACGGACAGGGCTTGAGACCCAGTACTTC
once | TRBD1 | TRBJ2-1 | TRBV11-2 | CASRGQGAYNEQFF | TGTGCCAGCAGAGGACAGGGCGCCTACAATGAGCAGTTCTTC
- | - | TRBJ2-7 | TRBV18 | CASSPQGAYEQYF | TGTGCCAGCTCACCACAGGGGGCCTACGAGCAGTACTTC
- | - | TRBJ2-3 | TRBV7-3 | CASSGPGTATDTQYF | TGTGCCAGCAGCGGTCCCGGGACTGCCACAGATACGCAGTATTTT
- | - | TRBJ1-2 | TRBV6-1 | CASSEGLKIGASSYGYTF | TGTGCCAGCAGTGAGGGACTTAAGATTGGGGCTTCTTCGTATGGCTACACCTTC
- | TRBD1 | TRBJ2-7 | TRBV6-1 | CASSEEDRKRYSYEQYF | TGTGCCAGCAGTGAAGAGGACAGGAAAAGATACTCCTACGAGCAGTACTTC
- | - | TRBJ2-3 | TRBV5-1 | CASSFYLGADTQYF | TGCGCCAGCAGCTTTTATCTGGGGGCGGATACGCAGTATTTT
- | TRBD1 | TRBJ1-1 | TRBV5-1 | CASSLDQGALSTEAFF | TGCGCCAGCAGCTTGGATCAGGGGGCGCTTTCCACTGAAGCTTTCTTT
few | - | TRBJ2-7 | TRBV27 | CASKPGQDTYEQYF | TGTGCCAGCAAACCGGGACAAGATACCTACGAGCAGTACTTC
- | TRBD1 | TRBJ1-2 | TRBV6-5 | CASSYSPGQGIYGYTF | TGTGCCAGCAGTTACTCGCCGGGACAGGGAATTTATGGCTACACCTTC
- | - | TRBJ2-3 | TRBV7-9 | CASSRGQTTSTDTQYF | TGTGCCAGCAGCCGTGGACAGACTACTAGCACAGATACGCAGTATTTT
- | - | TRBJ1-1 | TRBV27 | CASRKYSEAFF | TGTGCCAGCAGAAAGTACTCTGAAGCTTTCTTT
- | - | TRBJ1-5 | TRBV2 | CASSERQGNQPQHF | TGTGCCAGCAGTGAAAGACAGGGCAATCAGCCCCAGCATTTT
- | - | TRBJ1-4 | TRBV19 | CASSISFEKLFF | TGTGCCAGTAGTATTAGTTTCGAAAAACTGTTTTTT
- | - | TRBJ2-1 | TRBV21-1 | CANWGNSGRGEQFF | TGTGCCAACTGGGGGAATAGCGGGAGAGGTGAGCAGTTCTTC
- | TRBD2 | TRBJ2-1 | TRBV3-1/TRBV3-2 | CASSPAGRALYEQFF | TGTGCCAGCAGCCCGGCTGGGAGGGCCCTCTATGAGCAGTTCTTC
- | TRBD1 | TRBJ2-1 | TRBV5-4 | CASSLAGGVVVGQFF | TGTGCCAGCAGCTTGGCAGGGGGAGTTGTGGTGGGGCAGTTCTTC
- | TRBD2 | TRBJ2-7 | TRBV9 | CASSPGLAAYEQYF | TGTGCCAGCAGCCCGGGACTAGCGGCCTACGAGCAGTACTTC
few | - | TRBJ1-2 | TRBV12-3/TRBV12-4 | CASSIAGNGYTF | TGTGCCAGCAGCATTGCAGGGAATGGCTACACCTTC
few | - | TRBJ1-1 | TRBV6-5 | CASSYSGENTEAFF | TGTGCCAGCAGTTACTCGGGAGAGAACACTGAAGCTTTCTTT
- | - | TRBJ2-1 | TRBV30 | CAWSRTTYNEQFF | TGTGCCTGGAGCCGGACAACCTACAATGAGCAGTTCTTC
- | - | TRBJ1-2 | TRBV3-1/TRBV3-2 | CASSQSVRANYGYTF | TGTGCCAGCAGCCAATCGGTCCGAGCTAACTATGGCTACACCTTC
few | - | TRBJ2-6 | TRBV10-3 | CAISESGRPGGANVLTF | TGTGCCATCAGTGAGTCGGGCAGGCCTGGCGGGGCCAACGTCCTGACTTTC
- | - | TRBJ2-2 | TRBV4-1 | CASSRAEGVGELFF | TGCGCCAGCAGCCGGGCCGAGGGGGTTGGGGAGCTGTTTTTT
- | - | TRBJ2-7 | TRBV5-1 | CASSLVAFGEQYF | TGCGCCAGCAGCTTGGTGGCGTTCGGGGAGCAGTACTTC
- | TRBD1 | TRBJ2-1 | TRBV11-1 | CASSLASLGQFSYNEQFF | TGTGCCAGCAGCTTAGCTAGCTTGGGACAGTTCTCCTACAATGAGCAGTTCTTC
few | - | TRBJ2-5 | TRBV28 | CASSIQGRRETQYF | TGTGCCAGCAGCATACAGGGGAGGAGAGAGACCCAGTACTTC
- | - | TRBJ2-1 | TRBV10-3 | CAISEAGGNNEQFF | TGTGCCATCAGTGAGGCAGGGGGGAACAATGAGCAGTTCTTC
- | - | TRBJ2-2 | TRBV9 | CASSTPEEGGLNGELFF | TGTGCCAGCAGCACCCCGGAGGAGGGAGGATTGAACGGGGAGCTGTTTTTT
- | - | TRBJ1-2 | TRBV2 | CASTARQQPIF | TGTGCCAGCACCGCGCGACAGCAACCCATCTTC
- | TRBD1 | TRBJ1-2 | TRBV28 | CASQGAVDGYTF | TGTGCCAGCCAGGGGGCAGTCGATGGCTACACCTTC
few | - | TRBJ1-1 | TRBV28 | CASSLQGLETEAFF | TGTGCCAGCAGTTTGCAGGGGCTGGAGACTGAAGCTTTCTTT
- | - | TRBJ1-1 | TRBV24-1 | CATSGSGARTEAFF | TGTGCCACCAGTGGTTCAGGGGCAAGAACTGAAGCTTTCTTT
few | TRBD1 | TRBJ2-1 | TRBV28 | CASSPLGQGNEQFF | TGTGCCAGCAGTCCCCTGGGACAGGGCAATGAGCAGTTCTTC
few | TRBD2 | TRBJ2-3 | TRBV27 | CASSLTSGRIDTQYF | TGTGCCAGCAGTCTGACTAGCGGGAGGATAGATACGCAGTATTTT
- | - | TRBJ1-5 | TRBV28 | CASSLERQPQHF | TGTGCCAGCAGTTTAGAGAGGCAGCCCCAGCATTTT
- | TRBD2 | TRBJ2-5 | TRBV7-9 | CASSLPAGPSQETQYF | TGTGCCAGCAGCTTACCAGCGGGACCCTCCCAAGAGACCCAGTACTTC
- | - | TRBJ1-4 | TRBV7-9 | CASSSRQDEKLFF | TGTGCCAGCAGCTCTCGACAGGATGAAAAACTGTTTTTT
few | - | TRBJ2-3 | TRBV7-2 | CASSPGGHSTDTQYF | TGTGCCAGCAGCCCCGGGGGGCACAGCACAGATACGCAGTATTTT
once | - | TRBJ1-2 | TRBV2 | CASSEGTRGYTF | TGTGCCAGCAGTGAAGGAACTCGAGGCTACACCTTC
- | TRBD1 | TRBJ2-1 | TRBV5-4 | CASSHGTGNEQFF | TGTGCCAGCAGCCACGGGACAGGCAATGAGCAGTTCTTC
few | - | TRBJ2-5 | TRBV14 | CASSQTGTQYF | TGTGCCAGCAGCCAAACTGGGACCCAGTACTTC